This record covers a single T cell receptor (beta chain). Its antigen remains undetermined. Nothing much larger sits one base from this clone, and base qualities are not available. This sample is drawn from a study of blood T cell repertoires in COVID-19 (dated by TCRdb to about 2020). For the study in its entirety: Samples covering the acute and convalescent phases of COVID-19 were provided by collaborators in the United States, Italy and Spain. The material from the prospective study consisted of cDNA or gDNA derived from T cells, B-cell-depleted T cells, or PBMCs. The dataset comprised deeply sampled blood TCRbeta repertoires from subjects exposed to, actively infected with, or recovered from COVID-19. The repertoires were made available in a free public database intended to serve as a resource for research on the immune response to SARS-CoV-2. The samples were drawn from the first 160 participants of the ongoing ImmuneRACE study and from 1,254 subjects provided by 6 global collaborators. Sample metadata almost always included a de-identified subject ID, COVID-19 status, age in years and sex. HLA class I and class II types, where available, came from metadata supplied by the sample provider rather than from assay-based typing.

V and J lose 4 bases and 3 bases, and a span of 13 bases separates them. The CDR3 spans 15 residues, from the cysteine through the phenylalanine. The sequence is cut down to CDR3 DNA, 45 bases in frame from base 1. CDR1 is given as SGHNT and CDR2 as YYREEE, both from the germline V gene (reference sequence). TCRbeta CDR3 regions were amplified from genomic DNA using the immunoSEQ Assay, a bias-controlled multiplex PCR. The authors' analysis ran thus. Within the assay, amplification of reference gene primers was used to estimate how many nucleated cells each sample contained. Sequence reads were collapsed and filtered to measure the absolute abundance of every unique TCRbeta CDR3 rearrangement. For each sample, productive Simpson clonality was calculated as the square root of Simpson's diversity index across productive rearrangements. This immuneACCESS table, as held by TCRdb, lists in-frame sequences with V and J called but not all clones. Of the missing ones, under half trace to an unresolved V gene in checked studies; the others have no known cause. From that table come the V and J calls and clone size; the DNA was used to work out D and trimming. The sample includes a few hundred thousand clones, with about 68% observed a single time. The top ten constitute around 3.4% of the sample.

General study outcomes and caveats: The amount of clinical and demographic metadata varied by source and participant and was provided uncurated.

Each collaborating institution followed its own protocols to collect whole blood in K2EDTA tubes. For TCRbeta analysis, collaborators shipped samples as frozen whole blood, isolated PBMCs, or DNA extracted from either of those sample types. The TCR sequence derives from a woman older than 75 with acute or convalescent COVID-19. What was sequenced was peripheral blood. The chain is made from TRBV5-4 and TRBJ2-2, and the D gene may be TRBD2, 6 bases matching. The DNA is TGTGCCAGCAGCATAGCCGGGACTCACACCGGGGAGCTGTTTTTT. The translation is CASSIAGTHTGELFF.